Listed here are 20 T cell receptor beta chains from one sample, sequenced in a study of blood T cells in healthy people across ages. With a J-beta primer mix and a sample-barcoded 5' primer, a second PCR ran roughly 6 to 12 cycles. Using its own MiXCR run on the 5' RACE reads, TCRdb lists one record per CDR3 protein. The repertoire has fewer than 800,000 distinct CDR3 sequences, 25% of them found once; the top ten carry 9.4%. This sample also belongs to another study, concerning T cells of mothers and their children.

The sequenced sample consisted of blood. The source of these receptors is a boy aged 10-17 years in good health.

The chain has TRBV20-1 and TRBJ2-1; TRBD2 agrees at 7 bases. The CDR3 totals 17 residues. CDR1 is DFQATT, CDR2 SNEGSKA, per germline (reference sequence). V was pared by 0 bases and J by 4 bases, with 12 bases of the junction left unmatched. DNA of the CDR3: TGCAGTGCTAGAGACCATCGGAGCGGGGAGGTATACAATGAGCAGTTCTTC. It translates to CSARDHRSGEVYNEQFF.

The CDR3 sequence is CSVETLVAKNIQYF. CDR3 in DNA: TGCAGCGTTGAAACCCTCGTAGCCAAAAACATTCAGTACTTC. The chain joins TRBV29-1 to TRBJ2-4; D ambiguous. The V gene lost 2 bases and the J gene lost 0 bases, with 8 bases spanning the gap. From germline, CDR1 is SQVTM and CDR2 ANQGSEA. The CDR3 has 14 amino acids.

This clonotype was picked up a small number of times. The chain links TRBV29-1 to TRBJ2-7, with D possibly TRBD1 on 5 matching bases. The germline V gene has CDR1 SQVTM and CDR2 ANQGSEA. The CDR3 covers 12 residues. V lost 0 bases to trimming and J lost 6 bases, with 9 bases between them. CDR3 bases: TGCAGCGTTGAAGATCAGGGTCGCGAGCAGTACTTC. Encoded protein: CSVEDQGREQYF.

This clonotype showed up just a few times. This chain uses TRBV28 with TRBJ2-5, with 10 bases lining up with TRBD1. Germline CDR1 is MDHEN and CDR2 is SYDVKM. V lost 3 bases and J lost 5; bases outside the gene matches: 9. This CDR3 is built from 16 residues. This CDR3 reads CASSFQTGGGGETQYF. The CDR3 nucleotides are TGTGCCAGCAGTTTCCAGACAGGGGGCGGAGGGGAGACCCAGTACTTC.

The chain is built from TRBV7-3 and TRBJ2-5; D perhaps matches TRBD2 (6 bases). Matching the DNA end better, TRBJ2-1 makes the J call doubtful. The CDR3 runs 15 residues. Germline V gives CDR1 SGHTA, CDR2 FQGTGA. The CDR3 DNA is TGTGCCAGCAGCTCGGGAGTTAGCGGCATAAATGAGCAGTTCTTC. Protein: CASSSGVSGINEQFF.

The chain uses TRBV3-1 and TRBJ1-2, with D uncertain. The V gene's germline CDR1 is LGHDT and CDR2 YNNKEL (reference sequence). Between the trimmed V and J ends, which lost 2 bases and 6 bases, there was a span of 13 bases. This CDR3 region has 14 residues. The CDR3 nucleotides read TGTGCCAGCAGCCAATCAGGTAACCTGGATGGCTACACCTTC. This codes for CASSQSGNLDGYTF.

The chain is built from TRBV28 and TRBJ2-7; TRBD1 agrees at 9 bases. The V segment lost 2 bases and the J segment 6 bases; nucleotides outside the gene matches: 2. This CDR3 is 13 amino acids long. CDR1 and CDR2 from the germline V gene are MDHEN and SYDVKM. CDR3 bases: TGTGCCAGCAGTTTAATACAGGGGGCCGAGCAGTACTTC. Protein product: CASSLIQGAEQYF.

This clonotype occurred a few times. A much bigger clone sits one base away, suggesting this may be a read error. The chain combines TRBV29-1 with TRBJ1-1, with 7 bases that match TRBD1. Germline CDR1 and CDR2: SQVTM and ANQGSEA. The CDR3 spans 13 residues. The CDR3 DNA is TGCAGCATCCGCGACAGGGAAGGCACTGAAACTTTCTTT. Protein: CSIRDREGTETFF.

The chain uses TRBV7-8 and TRBJ1-6, with 7 positions matching TRBD1. The CDR3 consists of 19 residues. J was trimmed by 6 bases and V by 5 bases; bases with no gene match: 19. Per the germline V gene, CDR1 is SGHVS and CDR2 is FQNEAQ. The CDR3 DNA reads TGTGCCAGCAGCACAAGAAGGGGATTCTTGGGACAGACTAATTCACCCCTCCACTTT. Translating gives CASSTRRGFLGQTNSPLHF. Full variable domain (remainder filled in from reference TRBV7-8 and TRBJ1-6): GAGVSQSPRYKVAKRGQDVALRCDPISGHVSLFWYQQALGQGPEFLTYFQNEAQLDKSGLPSDRFFAERPEGSVSTLKIQRTQQEDSAVYLCASSTRRGFLGQTNSPLHFGNGTRLTVT.

There are a few counts of this clonotype. This sequence joins TRBV10-3 and TRBJ2-3, with D possibly called TRBD1 or TRBD2 (5 bases each). CDR3 length: 12 amino acids. Trimming removed 11 bases from V and 0 bases from J, with 9 bases in between. Germline CDR1 is ENHRY and CDR2 is SYGVKD. CDR3 sequence reads: CAVGDSTDTQYF. The CDR3 nucleotides are TGTGCCGTGGGGGATAGCACAGATACGCAGTATTTT.

The rearrangement uses TRBV11-2 and TRBJ2-1, with 7 bases matching TRBD1. The junction had 8 bases not matched to a gene; V was cut back by 2 bases and J by 7 bases. Germline loops: CDR1 SGHAT, CDR2 FQNNGV. This CDR3 comprises 15 residues. The CDR3 reads CASSLTMTGRNEQFF. In DNA, the CDR3 is TGTGCCAGCAGCTTAACAATGACAGGGCGGAATGAGCAGTTCTTC. The full variable domain, in which reference TRBV11-2 and TRBJ2-1 provide the parts outside the CDR3, is EAGVAQSPRYKIIEKRQSVAFWCNPISGHATLYWYQQILGQGPKLLIQFQNNGVVDDSQLPKDRFSAERLKGVDSTLKIQPAKLEDSAVYLCASSLTMTGRNEQFFGPGTRLTVL.

This clonotype was seen a handful of times. The rearrangement uses TRBV11-2 and TRBJ2-1, with D possibly matching TRBD2 (6 bases). V was trimmed by 1 base and J by 1 base, leaving 8 bases between them. Germline V gene data show CDR1 as SGHAT and CDR2 as FQNNGV. CDR3 length: 15 amino acids. CDR3 amino acids: CASSLVEGSYNEQFF. DNA for the CDR3: TGTGCCAGCAGCTTAGTGGAGGGTTCCTACAATGAGCAGTTCTTC.

The CDR3 region is CASSYLEKASPLHF. CDR3 bases: TGTGCCAGCAGCTATCTTGAGAAGGCTTCACCCCTCCACTTT. The chain employs TRBV7-2 and TRBJ1-6; D ambiguous. The CDR3 is 14 amino acids. Germline CDR1 SGHTA, CDR2 FQGNSA. Trimming took 4 bases from V and 9 from J, leaving 13 bases between them.

The V call is TRBV6-2 or TRBV6-3, the J call TRBJ2-1; TRBD2 agrees at 7 bases. CDR1 is MNHEY and CDR2 is SVGEGT in the germline V gene. Losses at the gene ends were 2 bases for V and 8 bases for J; bases not matched to a gene: 9. The CDR3 has 15 amino acids. CDR3 DNA: TGTGCCAGCAGTTACCCGGGACTATTCGTCGATGAGCAGTTCTTC. Protein: CASSYPGLFVDEQFF.

This clonotype was seen more than once but under ten times. The J gene is TRBJ2-5, the V gene TRBV12-3 or TRBV12-4; D is tentatively TRBD1 or TRBD2 (5 bases each). CDR3 length equals 15 residues. V was trimmed by 6 bases and J by 5 bases, leaving 19 bases between them. The CDR3 sequence is CASRTSNGGAETQYF. DNA of the CDR3: TGTGCCAGCAGGACTTCGAATGGGGGAGCTGAGACCCAGTACTTC.

This clonotype has ten or more counts. The rearrangement links TRBV12-3 or TRBV12-4 to TRBJ2-7, with TRBD2 matching over 12 bases. Losses at the gene ends were 6 bases for V and 2 bases for J; bases not matched to a gene: 5. This CDR3 has 15 residues. CDR3 region: CASSPGLAGTYEQYF. In DNA, the CDR3 is TGTGCCAGCAGCCCGGGACTAGCGGGTACCTACGAGCAGTACTTC.

V and J are TRBV6-1 and TRBJ1-4; weak D call: TRBD1 (5 bases). The V end lost 6 bases, the J end lost 8 bases, and 16 bases lay between the germline ends. Per the germline V gene, CDR1 is MNHNS and CDR2 is SASEGT. The CDR3 has 14 residues. CDR3 loop: CASSEGPLAEKLFF. In DNA form, the CDR3 reads TGTGCCAGCAGCGAGGGGCCCTTGGCCGAAAAACTGTTTTTT.

The genes are TRBV7-9 and TRBJ1-1; weak D call: TRBD1 (5 bases). Looked up from germline, CDR1 is SEHNR and CDR2 is FQNEAQ (reference sequence). V was shortened by 8 bases and J by 3 bases, with 10 bases between the two germline ends. This CDR3 region has 12 residues. The CDR3 DNA sequence: TGTGCCAGCCCAGTAGGGGACACTGAAGCTTTCTTT. Protein: CASPVGDTEAFF.

This chain uses TRBV7-3 with TRBJ1-1; D unclear. Germline CDR1 is SGHTA and CDR2 is FQGTGA. The CDR3 contains 14 residues. Trimming took 5 bases from V and 5 from J, leaving 15 bases between them. The CDR3 sequence is CASSAWGMGTEAFF. CDR3 nucleotides: TGTGCCAGCAGCGCATGGGGAATGGGGACTGAAGCTTTCTTT.

The chain carries TRBV12-3 or TRBV12-4 and TRBJ1-2; no clear D. This CDR3 is 13 amino acids long. V was cut by 3 bases and J by 8 bases, with 13 bases left in between. This chain's CDR3 is CASSFLGDGGYTF. For the CDR3, the DNA is TGTGCCAGCAGTTTTCTCGGGGATGGGGGCTACACCTTC.